The text below deals with one T cell receptor beta chain. No antigen is known for it. The data belong to a study of T cell responses to AZD1222 COVID-19 vaccine. General study points: The sample set comprised mostly white British donors with more females, and clonal diversity was possibly underestimated. Baseline seropositivity occurred in only six or seven AZD1222 recipients. Spike was spanned by vaccine-associated CD4 TCRs, with dominance at 160-218 and 743-854.

Produced via immunoSEQ multiplex PCR; TCRdb's table is partial and in-frame only. The sample shows 85,000 to 130,000 clones, about 93% of them seen only once. Trimming removed 3 bases at V and 6 bases at J, with 15 bases between. This CDR3 comprises 15 residues. CDR1 is SGHTA, CDR2 FQGNSA, per germline. The sequence came from an adult in good health. The chain joins TRBV7-2 to TRBJ1-5; D is perhaps TRBD1 (6 bases). Material: peripheral blood, obtained on day 0 of AZD1222 vaccination. As DNA, the CDR3 is TGTGCCAGCAGCTTCACCCCAGGGGAATTTCAGCCCCAGCATTTT. This sequence encodes CASSFTPGEFQPQHF.